The 17 T cell receptor beta chains given below trace back to one sample, sequenced in a study of T cell responses to AZD1222 COVID-19 vaccine. TCRdb's table, derived via immunoSEQ multiplex PCR, lists solely in-frame clones and lacks some. The table records roughly 49,000 clones, around 90% of them present only once. The sample in question was peripheral blood, obtained 28 days after the second AZD1222 dose. The receptors were gathered from an adult who received the AZD1222 COVID-19 vaccine.

CDR3 sequence (DNA): TGTGCCAGCAGCGTAGCGGGGGGGCCCTACGAGCAGTACTTC. Translated, it gives CASSVAGGPYEQYF. The chain employs TRBV9 and TRBJ2-7; 8 bases agree with TRBD2. With V trimmed by 0 bases and J by 2 bases, 1 base remained unmatched. Germline V gene data show CDR1 as SGDLS and CDR2 as YYNGEE. This CDR3 comprises 14 residues. Full variable domain (missing parts from reference TRBV9 and TRBJ2-7): DSGVTQTPKHLITATGQRVTLRCSPRSGDLSVYWYQQSLDQGLQFLIQYYNGEERAKGNILERFSAQQFPDLHSELNLSSLELGDSALYFCASSVAGGPYEQYFGPGTRLTVT.

J is TRBJ2-3 and V is TRBV6-4, with D perhaps matching TRBD2 (5 bases). The CDR3 extends over 15 amino acids. Germline values: CDR1 MRHNA, CDR2 SNTAGT. The germline V and J ends were trimmed by 4 bases and 0 bases, with 11 bases remaining between them. The CDR3 sequence: CASSVGVVSTDTQYF. CDR3 coding DNA: TGTGCCAGCAGTGTCGGGGTGGTCAGCACAGATACGCAGTATTTT.

The chain employs TRBV19 and TRBJ1-5, with TRBD1 matching 8 bases. The CDR3 length is 13 residues. Germline V gene lookup returns CDR1 LNHDA and CDR2 SQIVND (reference sequence). V lost 5 bases and J lost 7; bases outside the gene matches: 4. CDR3 sequence reads: CASSVDRVQPQHF. The CDR3 nucleotides are TGTGCCAGTAGTGTGGACAGGGTGCAGCCCCAGCATTTT.

The chain links TRBV29-1 to TRBJ2-1; D may be TRBD1 (6 bases). Germline assignment: CDR1 SQVTM and CDR2 ANQGSEA. The V gene lost 5 bases and the J gene lost 9 bases, with 17 bases spanning the gap. CDR3 length: 13 amino acids. The chain's CDR3 is CSVTEGGLGEQFF. The CDR3 DNA is TGCAGCGTTACTGAAGGGGGATTAGGTGAGCAGTTCTTC.

This clone was observed a handful of times. The CDR3 spells CASSFFKGKAFF. The CDR3 nucleotides read TGTGCCAGCAGTTTTTTCAAGGGGAAAGCTTTCTTT. The chain employs TRBV28 and TRBJ1-1, with D possibly matching TRBD1 (5 bases). CDR1 is MDHEN, CDR2 SYDVKM, per germline. CDR3 size: 12 residues. The germline V and J ends were trimmed by 3 bases and 9 bases, with 11 bases remaining between them. Variable domain in full (rest from reference TRBV28 and TRBJ1-1): DVKVTQSSRYLVKRTGEKVFLECVQDMDHENMFWYRQDPGLGLRLIYFSYDVKMKEKGDIPEGYSVSREKKERFSLILESASTNQTSMYLCASSFFKGKAFFGQGTRLTVV.

The rearrangement links TRBV5-6 to TRBJ2-7, with TRBD2 identical over 7 bases. V dropped 4 bases and J dropped 2; count of bases not matched to a gene: 6. The CDR3 spans 14 residues. Germline V gene lookup returns CDR1 SGHDT and CDR2 YYEEEE. The CDR3 loop reads CASSPGGLPYEQYF. The CDR3 nucleotides read TGTGCCAGCAGCCCCGGGGGGTTGCCCTACGAGCAGTACTTC. The variable domain in full, completed from reference TRBV5-6 and TRBJ2-7, reads DAGVTQSPTHLIKTRGQQVTLRCSPKSGHDTVSWYQQALGQGPQFIFQYYEEEERQRGNFPDRFSGHQFPNYSSELNVNALLLGDSALYLCASSPGGLPYEQYFGPGTRLTVT.

This clone is a singleton in its sample. The chain has TRBV18 and TRBJ1-1; D gene ambiguous. Germline CDR1 is KGHSH and CDR2 is LQKENI. This CDR3 region has 14 residues. Trimming took 0 bases from V and 1 from J, leaving 6 bases between them. The CDR3 region is CASSPPAQNTEAFF. In DNA form, the CDR3 reads TGTGCCAGCTCACCACCGGCACAGAACACTGAAGCTTTCTTT. The whole variable domain, filled in from reference TRBV18 and TRBJ1-1, reads NAGVMQNPRHLVRRRGQEARLRCSPMKGHSHVYWYRQLPEEGLKFMVYLQKENIIDESGMPKERFSAEFPKEGPSILRIQQVVRGDSAAYFCASSPPAQNTEAFFGQGTRLTVV.

The rearrangement links TRBV21-1 to TRBJ1-5. TRBV21-1 is shown as a pseudogene. The CDR3 length is 18 residues. CDR3 sequence: CASSKEGIRKGGNQPQHF. CDR3 nucleotides: TGTGCCAGCAGCAAAGAGGGAATACGTAAGGGGGGAAATCAGCCCCAGCATTTT.

The chain links TRBV6-5 to TRBJ1-6; D possibly corresponds to TRBD1 (6 bases). Trimming shortened V by 7 bases and J by 9 bases, and 7 bases separated the two germline ends. There are 11 residues in the CDR3. Germline CDR1 reads MNHEY; CDR2 reads SVGAGI. Here the CDR3 reads CASKGGSPLHF. DNA of the CDR3: TGTGCCAGCAAGGGGGGTTCACCCCTCCACTTT.

This clone was seen once. This sequence joins TRBV2 and TRBJ2-2, with a possible D match to TRBD1 (5 bases). Trimming pared 8 bases from V and 6 bases from J, leaving 16 bases between. The CDR3 consists of 14 residues. Germline V gene data show CDR1 as SNHLY and CDR2 as FYNNEI. CDR3 coding DNA: TGTGCCAGCCGAACTAACCCAGGGTCCGGGGAGCTGTTTTTT. This codes for CASRTNPGSGELFF.

J is TRBJ1-3 and V is TRBV15; no reliable D call. The germline V gene has CDR1 LNHNV and CDR2 YYDKDF (reference sequence). The CDR3 is 14 residues long. V shed 2 bases and J shed 3 bases, with 8 bases lying between them. CDR3 coding DNA: TGTGCCACCAGCAGACGAGGGTTTGGAAACACCATATATTTT. It is translated as CATSRRGFGNTIYF.

The rearrangement joins TRBV5-6 to TRBJ2-2; D gene ambiguous. V shed 6 bases and J shed 1 base, with 7 bases lying between them. The CDR3 totals 13 residues. CDR1 SGHDT and CDR2 YYEEEE come from the germline V gene. CDR3 residues: CASNWGNTGELFF. In nucleotides, the CDR3 is TGTGCCAGCAATTGGGGGAACACCGGGGAGCTGTTTTTT.

The CDR3 is CASSQAPGDRADSTDTQYF. The CDR3 region has the DNA TGCGCCAGCAGCCAAGCACCCGGGGACAGGGCCGATAGCACAGATACGCAGTATTTT. The chain recombines TRBV4-1 with TRBJ2-3, with 9 bases lining up with TRBD1. V shed 1 base and J 0 bases; nucleotides not matched to a gene: 11. In germline, CDR1 is MGHRA, CDR2 YSYEKL. The CDR3 is 19 amino acids.

This chain uses TRBV10-3 with TRBJ1-5; D is uncertain. CDR1 is ENHRY, CDR2 SYGVKD, per germline. V gave up 10 bases and J gave up 2 bases, with 12 bases separating them. The CDR3 contains 13 residues. The chain's CDR3 is CATGAAGNQPQHF. CDR3 in DNA: TGTGCCACCGGCGCCGCGGGCAATCAGCCCCAGCATTTT.

In its sample, this clone was seen once. The V gene is TRBV3-1 (or the pseudogene TRBV3-2), the J gene TRBJ2-5; no reliable D call. V was pared by 0 bases and J by 5 bases, with 13 bases between. Germline V gene sequence: CDR1 LGHDT, CDR2 YNNKEL (reference sequence). The length of the CDR3 is 15 residues. CDR3 protein: CASSQELHTRETQYF. As DNA, the CDR3 is TGTGCCAGCAGCCAAGAGCTTCATACGAGGGAGACCCAGTACTTC.

The CDR3 bases are TGTGCCAGTATAGAGGGTGAGCAGTTCTTC. Protein product: CASIEGEQFF. The chain recombines TRBV12-3 or TRBV12-4 with TRBJ2-1, with D possibly being TRBD2 (5 bases). The CDR3 loop spans 10 amino acids. V was clipped by 9 bases and J by 9 bases, with 9 bases between them.

The DNA of the CDR3 is TGTGCCAGCAGTTTAGGGGGGGCAGAGGGAAACACCATATATTTT. As protein: CASSLGGAEGNTIYF. The chain is built from TRBV28 and TRBJ1-3, with a weak D call TRBD1 (6 bases). Trimming left V 2 bases short and J 4 bases short, with 12 bases between. The CDR3 covers 15 residues. Germline CDR1 and CDR2: MDHEN and SYDVKM.